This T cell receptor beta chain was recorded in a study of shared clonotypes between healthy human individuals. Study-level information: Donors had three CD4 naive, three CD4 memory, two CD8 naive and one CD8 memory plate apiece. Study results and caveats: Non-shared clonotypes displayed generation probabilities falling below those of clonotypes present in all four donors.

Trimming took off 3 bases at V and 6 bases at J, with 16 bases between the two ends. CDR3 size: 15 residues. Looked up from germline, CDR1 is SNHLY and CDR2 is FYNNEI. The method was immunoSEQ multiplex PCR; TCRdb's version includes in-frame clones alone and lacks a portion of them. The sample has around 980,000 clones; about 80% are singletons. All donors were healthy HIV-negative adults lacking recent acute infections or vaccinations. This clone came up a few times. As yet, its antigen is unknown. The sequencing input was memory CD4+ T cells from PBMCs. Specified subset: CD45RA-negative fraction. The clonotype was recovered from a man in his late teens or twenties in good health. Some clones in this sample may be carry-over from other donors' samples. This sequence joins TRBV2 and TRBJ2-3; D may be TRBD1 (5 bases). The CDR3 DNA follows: TGTGCCAGCAGTGAGGGGCAGGGAATCGGCGATACGCAGTATTTT. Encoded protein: CASSEGQGIGDTQYF.